This TCR beta chain was sequenced during a study of shared clonotypes between healthy human individuals. Study findings and constraints: Around 5% was the fraction of naive CD4 clonotypes found shared across a handful of donors. Sequencing depth was a factor that was expected to affect clonotype sharing among donors.

Naivety among CD8 cells was defined by CD45RO negativity and positive CCR7 selection, thereby excluding terminally differentiated effector memory CD45RA+ cells. Germline CDR1 and CDR2: SEHNR and FQNEAQ (reference sequence). The CDR3 has 12 residues. With 5 bases removed from V and 6 bases from J, the gap between germline ends came to 11 bases. In regard to this clone: The antigen is not known.

Across several immunoSEQ plates, the genomic DNA of each subset was split evenly. Method: immunoSEQ multiplex PCR; TCRdb's copy keeps in-frame clones and lacks some. The data hold 1.5 million to 2.5 million clones, with around 96% observed a single time. The rearrangement links TRBV7-9 to TRBJ2-7; D call uncertain. The sample comprised naive CD8+ T cells sorted from blood. This sequence originates from a man aged 18 to 30 in good health. In DNA form, the CDR3 reads TGTGCCAGCAGCCTGGAATTGGCCGAGCAGTACTTC. It encodes CASSLELAEQYF.